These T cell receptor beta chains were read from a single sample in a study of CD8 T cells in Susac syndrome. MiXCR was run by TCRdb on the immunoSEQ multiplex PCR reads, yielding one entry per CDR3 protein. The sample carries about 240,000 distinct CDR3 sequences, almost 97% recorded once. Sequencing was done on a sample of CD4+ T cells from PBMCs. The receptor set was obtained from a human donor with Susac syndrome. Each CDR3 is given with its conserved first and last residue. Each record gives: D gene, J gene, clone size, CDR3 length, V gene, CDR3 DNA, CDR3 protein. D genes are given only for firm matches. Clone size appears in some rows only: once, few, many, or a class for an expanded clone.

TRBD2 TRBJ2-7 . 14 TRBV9 TGTGCCAGCAGCGGGGGGACTAGCGGCTACGAGCAGTACTTC CASSGGTSGYEQYF
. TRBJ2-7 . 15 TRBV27 TGTGCCAGCAGTTTGGCGGTCGGTGTGGCCTACGAGCAGTACTTC CASSLAVGVAYEQYF
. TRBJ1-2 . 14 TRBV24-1 TGTGCCACCAGTGATTTTGGGGCCAGCTATGGCTACACCTTC CATSDFGASYGYTF
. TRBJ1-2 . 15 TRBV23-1 TGCGCCAGCAGTCATAAGGACCGAAACCCCTATGGCTACACCTTC CASSHKDRNPYGYTF
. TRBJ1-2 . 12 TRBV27 TGTGCCAGCAGAAAGCAGGATGGGGGCTACACCTTC CASRKQDGGYTF
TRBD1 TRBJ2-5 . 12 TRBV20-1 TGCAGTGCCCGGACAGGGGGACAGACCCAGTACTTC CSARTGGQTQYF
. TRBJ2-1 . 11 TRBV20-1 TGCAGTGCCAGGGACCGTCAAGGTCCGTTCTTC CSARDRQGPFF
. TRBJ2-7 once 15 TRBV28 TGTGCCAGCAGTCCCGTAGGGAGGCTCTCCTACGAGCAGTACTTC CASSPVGRLSYEQYF
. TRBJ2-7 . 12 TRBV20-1 TGCAGTGCTAGAGTCTTGGCGGGTGTACCCCTCTTC CSARVLAGVPLF
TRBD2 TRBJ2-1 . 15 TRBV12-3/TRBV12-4 TGTGCCAGCCAGCGGGGGACTAGCCCTATGGAAGCGCAGTTCTTC CASQRGTSPMEAQFF
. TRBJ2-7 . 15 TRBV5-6 TGTGCCAGCAGCGCACGACAGCTACTATCCTACGAGCAGTACTTC CASSARQLLSYEQYF
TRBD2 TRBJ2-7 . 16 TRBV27 TGTGCCAGCAGTTTAGAGGGTCTAGCGGGGGCCTACGAGCAGTACTTC CASSLEGLAGAYEQYF
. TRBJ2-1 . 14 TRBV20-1 TGCAGTGCTGCTCCTATCCAGGGTCGGAATGAGCAGTTCTTC CSAAPIQGRNEQFF
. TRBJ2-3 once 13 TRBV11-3 TGTGCCAGCACCAAGACTCACACAGATACGCAGTATTTT CASTKTHTDTQYF
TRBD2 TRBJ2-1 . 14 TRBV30 TGTGCCTGGAGTCCCCCCGGGAGGGCCCATGAGCAGTTCTTC CAWSPPGRAHEQFF
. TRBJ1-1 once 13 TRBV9 TGTGCCAGCAGCGTCACAGCGAACACTGAAGCTTTCTTT CASSVTANTEAFF
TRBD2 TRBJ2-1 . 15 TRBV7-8 TGTGCCAGCAGCGACCGACTAGCGGGAGAGGGTGAGCAGTTCTTC CASSDRLAGEGEQFF
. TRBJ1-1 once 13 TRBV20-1 TGCAGTGCCTCAAAAGGGGGGGACACTGAAGCTTTCTTT CSASKGGDTEAFF
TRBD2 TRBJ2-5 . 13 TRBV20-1 TGCAGTGCCGGTCCTAGCGGCCAAGAGACCCAGTACTTC CSAGPSGQETQYF
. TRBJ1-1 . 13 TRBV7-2 TGTGCCAGCAGCTTAGTAAAGGGCCTTGAAGCTTTCTTT CASSLVKGLEAFF
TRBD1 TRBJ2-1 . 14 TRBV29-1 TGCAGCGTCCGAGACAGGGGGGCCTACAATGAGCAGTTCTTC CSVRDRGAYNEQFF
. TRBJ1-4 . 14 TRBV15 TGTGCCACCAGCAGAGTGGGCCACAATGAAAAACTGTTTTTT CATSRVGHNEKLFF
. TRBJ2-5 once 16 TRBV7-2 TGTGCCAGCAGCTTAGCCGAACGGACTTACCGAGAGACCCAGTACTTC CASSLAERTYRETQYF
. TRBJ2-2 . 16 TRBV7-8 TGTGCCAGCAGCCCCCGGATTCAGTTTGACACCGGGGAGCTGTTTTTT CASSPRIQFDTGELFF
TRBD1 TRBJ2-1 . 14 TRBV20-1 TGCAGTGCCAACAGACAGGGAGCCTACAATGAGCAGTTCTTC CSANRQGAYNEQFF
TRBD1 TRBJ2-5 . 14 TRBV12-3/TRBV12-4 TGTGCCAGCAGTCTGTGGGACAGGGAAGAGACCCAGTACTTC CASSLWDREETQYF
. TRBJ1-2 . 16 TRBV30 TGTGCCTGGAGACTCGGGCCCCCAGGAGCAAACTATGGCTACACCTTC CAWRLGPPGANYGYTF
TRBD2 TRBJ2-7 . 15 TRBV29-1 TGCAGCGTTGAAGATCTTCATAGCGGGACCTACGAGCAGTACTTC CSVEDLHSGTYEQYF